These 26 T cell receptor beta chains were sequenced from one sample in a study of T cell responses to AZD1222 COVID-19 vaccine. Data came from immunoSEQ multiplex PCR; TCRdb stores just in-frame clones and leaves some out. The top ten clones hold approximately 1.4% of a sample with approximately 160,000 clones, approximately 90% of them seen once. Sequences were derived from peripheral blood, sampled on day 0 of AZD1222 vaccination. The receptors originated from an adult in good health.

As for this clone: One end of the junction is discordant with germline, which a read error may explain. The gene calls are TRBV5-1 and TRBJ1-5, with 7 bases fitting TRBD1. In germline, CDR1 is SGHRS, CDR2 YFSETQ. The CDR3 has 14 amino acids. CDR3 loop: CASSPGQDNQPQHF. The CDR3 DNA reads as TGCGCCAGCAGCCCTGGACAGGACAATCAACCCCAGCATTTT.

Here the CDR3 reads CASSRGQLNQPQHF. CDR3 DNA: TGTGCCAGTAGTAGGGGACAGCTCAATCAGCCCCAGCATTTT. The rearrangement links TRBV19 to TRBJ1-5; 7 positions agree with TRBD1. The CDR3 runs to 14 residues. V dropped 4 bases and J dropped 3; count of bases not matched to a gene: 3. Germline CDR1 is LNHDA and CDR2 is SQIVND (reference sequence).

CDR3: CASSFMTGSIYEQYF. In DNA form, the CDR3 reads TGTGCCAGCAGCTTCATGACAGGGTCGATCTACGAGCAGTACTTC. The chain employs TRBV7-9 and TRBJ2-7, with 7 nucleotides matching TRBD1. The germline V gene encodes CDR1 SEHNR and CDR2 FQNEAQ (reference sequence). CDR3 length: 15 amino acids. J gave up 3 bases and V 3 bases, and 8 bases lay outside the gene matches.

The rearrangement joins TRBV2 to TRBJ2-5; the D gene is possibly TRBD2 (6 bases). The ends were cut back, 6 bases at V and 4 bases at J, with 21 bases in the middle. The CDR3 length is 16 residues. Germline V CDR1 and CDR2: SNHLY, FYNNEI. CDR3 protein: CASRTDVGLQGETQYF. The DNA of the CDR3 is TGTGCCAGCAGGACCGATGTGGGACTCCAGGGAGAGACCCAGTACTTC.

J is TRBJ2-7 and V is TRBV14; 15 bases are a match to TRBD2. The ends lost 5 bases at V and 5 bases at J; junction bases unmatched: 7. In germline, CDR1 is SGHDN, CDR2 FVKESK. CDR3 size: 16 residues. Written as DNA, the CDR3 is TGTGCCAGCAGCGCCCCGGGACTAGCGGGGGGTAACGAGCAGTACTTC. Its protein is CASSAPGLAGGNEQYF.

The J gene is TRBJ2-1, the V gene TRBV29-1, with a weak D call TRBD2 (5 bases). This CDR3 is 15 amino acids long. Trimming took 6 bases from V and 7 from J, leaving 22 bases between them. CDR1 is SQVTM, CDR2 ANQGSEA, per germline. CDR3 DNA: TGCAGCGTCCGGCCCCGGACCTCCCGAGGGAATGAGCAGTTCTTC. Translated: CSVRPRTSRGNEQFF.

The chain employs TRBV7-9 and TRBJ2-5; a possible D gene is TRBD2 (6 bases). With 1 base removed from V and 4 bases from J, the gap between germline ends came to 10 bases. Germline CDR1 and CDR2: SEHNR and FQNEAQ (reference sequence). The CDR3 loop spans 14 amino acids. The CDR3 nucleotides read TGTGCCAGCAGCTTAGGGGTCGGGGGAGAGACCCAGTACTTC. This encodes CASSLGVGGETQYF.

The J gene is TRBJ1-3, the V gene TRBV4-2, with D hard to call. CDR1 and CDR2 (germline): LGHNA, YNFKEQ. The CDR3 spans 16 residues. The ends were cut back, 1 base at V and 2 bases at J, with 12 bases in the middle. CDR3 sequence: CASSQAGWEAGNTIYF. The CDR3, as DNA: TGTGCCAGCAGCCAAGCTGGATGGGAGGCTGGAAACACCATATATTTT.

The rearrangement uses TRBV27 and TRBJ1-2; 9 bases are a match to TRBD1. V gave up 2 bases and J gave up 5 bases; unmatched junction bases: 9. CDR1 is MNHEY, CDR2 SMNVEV, per germline (reference sequence). The CDR3 runs 16 residues. Here the CDR3 reads CASSLTWTGVSYGYTF. The DNA of the CDR3 is TGTGCCAGCAGTTTAACCTGGACAGGGGTTAGTTATGGCTACACCTTC.

The chain has TRBV18 and TRBJ2-1, with TRBD2 matching over 9 bases. CDR3 length: 14 amino acids. The trim removed 3 bases at V and 8 bases at J, leaving 5 bases unmatched. In germline, CDR1 is KGHSH, CDR2 LQKENI. CDR3 sequence: CASSPREGADEQFF. For the CDR3, the DNA is TGTGCCAGCTCACCGCGGGAGGGGGCAGATGAGCAGTTCTTC.

This chain links TRBV12-3 or TRBV12-4 with TRBJ1-1; D remains unclear. This CDR3 has 10 amino acids. V was trimmed by 5 bases and J by 7 bases, leaving 5 bases between them. CDR3 loop: CASSRNEAFF. CDR3 sequence (DNA): TGTGCCAGCAGTCGTAATGAAGCTTTCTTT.

This chain links TRBV6-2 or TRBV6-3 with TRBJ1-2; possibly TRBD1 for D (5 bases). From germline, CDR1 is MNHEY and CDR2 SVGEGT. Trimming shortened V by 2 bases and J by 8 bases, and 15 bases separated the two germline ends. The length of the CDR3 is 14 residues. As DNA, the CDR3 is TGTGCCAGCAGTTACGGGACCCACCAGCAAGGCTACACCTTC. Translating gives CASSYGTHQQGYTF.

This chain joins TRBV29-1 and TRBJ1-2; no clear D. Trimming pared 6 bases from V and 5 bases from J, leaving 16 bases between. The length of the CDR3 is 13 residues. The germline CDR1 and CDR2 sequences are SQVTM and ANQGSEA. The CDR3 DNA reads TGCAGCGTCCGGGTCGACTTCACTTATGGCTACACCTTC. Translated: CSVRVDFTYGYTF.

The chain is built from TRBV19 and TRBJ1-6, with D perhaps TRBD1 (5 bases). The CDR3 contains 16 residues. Per germline, CDR1 LNHDA and CDR2 SQIVND (reference sequence). V was pared by 3 bases and J by 7 bases, with 16 bases between. In nucleotides, the CDR3 is TGTGCCAGTAGTATCTTAAGCGGGACTGCAAATTCACCCCTCCACTTT. It yields the protein CASSILSGTANSPLHF.

This clone was detected once. The CDR3 sequence is CASSLGVTGDGYTF. The CDR3 coding sequence is TGCGCCAGCAGCTTGGGGGTGACAGGGGATGGCTACACCTTC. V and J are TRBV5-1 and TRBJ1-2; 8 nucleotides line up with TRBD1. Germline values: CDR1 SGHRS, CDR2 YFSETQ. V shed 0 bases, J shed 6 bases, and the junction held 4 bases outside the gene matches. This CDR3 region has 14 residues.

This rearrangement joins TRBV4-1 to TRBJ1-6; perhaps TRBD1 as D (5 bases). Germline V gene lookup returns CDR1 MGHRA and CDR2 YSYEKL. V lost 0 bases, J lost 9 bases, and 15 bases lay in between. CDR3 length: 16 residues. CDR3 coding DNA: TGCGCCAGCAGCCAAGAATCGGGACGGATTGCTTCACCCCTCCACTTT. It is translated as CASSQESGRIASPLHF.

This clone was detected once. The V call is TRBV18, the J call TRBJ2-5, with D uncertain. The V end was cut by 6 bases, the J end by 0 bases, with 5 bases between. Germline assignment: CDR1 KGHSH and CDR2 LQKENI. The CDR3 is 12 amino acids. The CDR3 here is CASSPDQETQYF. CDR3 DNA: TGTGCCAGCTCCCCAGACCAAGAGACCCAGTACTTC. Supplemented by reference TRBV18 and TRBJ2-5, the full variable domain reads NAGVMQNPRHLVRRRGQEARLRCSPMKGHSHVYWYRQLPEEGLKFMVYLQKENIIDESGMPKERFSAEFPKEGPSILRIQQVVRGDSAAYFCASSPDQETQYFGPGTRLLVL.

This clone was counted between two and nine times. The genes are TRBV6-4 and TRBJ1-3; D is unclear. The CDR3 has 14 residues. Trimming left V 6 bases short and J 0 bases short, with 9 bases between. The V gene's germline CDR1 is MRHNA and CDR2 SNTAGT. The CDR3 loop reads CASRTAYSGNTIYF. The CDR3 nucleotides are TGTGCCAGCAGGACGGCCTACTCTGGAAACACCATATATTTT.

This chain connects TRBV9 to TRBJ1-1; D unresolved. Germline V gene data show CDR1 as SGDLS and CDR2 as YYNGEE. The CDR3 extends over 15 amino acids. With 4 bases removed from V and 4 bases from J, the gap between germline ends came to 17 bases. CDR3 loop: CASSPRGRVGTEAFF. DNA of the CDR3: TGTGCCAGCAGCCCCCGTGGAAGGGTAGGCACTGAAGCTTTCTTT.

This chain joins TRBV5-1 and TRBJ1-3, with D possibly being TRBD1 (5 bases). The ends were cut back, 4 bases at V and 0 bases at J, with 11 bases in the middle. This CDR3 is 15 amino acids long. Germline-derived CDR1 and CDR2 are SGHRS and YFSETQ. The CDR3 bases are TGCGCCAGCAGCCTGGACATGAGCTCTGGAAACACCATATATTTT. It is translated as CASSLDMSSGNTIYF.

V and J are TRBV28 and TRBJ2-7; D perhaps matches TRBD1 (6 bases). The CDR3 runs to 13 residues. Germline V gene lookup returns CDR1 MDHEN and CDR2 SYDVKM. V was clipped by 7 bases and J by 1 base, with 11 bases between them. CDR3 loop: CASKRTGSYEQYF. The CDR3 DNA reads TGTGCCAGCAAAAGAACAGGGTCCTACGAGCAGTACTTC.

The chain carries TRBV6-5 and TRBJ1-1; TRBD1 is a possible D gene (5 bases). Germline V gene data show CDR1 as MNHEY and CDR2 as SVGAGI. This CDR3 has 14 residues. The V gene lost 6 bases and the J gene lost 0 bases, with 11 bases spanning the gap. CDR3 sequence: CASSTRQLNTEAFF. CDR3 bases: TGTGCCAGCAGCACTAGACAGCTGAACACTGAAGCTTTCTTT.

This chain joins TRBV10-3 and TRBJ1-3; D possibly corresponds to TRBD1 (6 bases). CDR1 is ENHRY, CDR2 SYGVKD, per germline. The CDR3 runs 12 residues. Trimming left V 11 bases short and J 0 bases short, with 8 bases between. CDR3 DNA: TGTGCCGCCAGGGGCTCTGGAAACACCATATATTTT. This encodes CAARGSGNTIYF.

Worth noting for this clone: At the DNA level, this CDR3 is encoded by other sequences in the same sample as well. The genes are TRBV5-1 and TRBJ1-1, with unresolved D. Germline V lookup: CDR1 SGHRS, CDR2 YFSETQ. Trimming took off 0 bases at V and 1 base at J, with 7 bases between the two ends. The CDR3 consists of 14 residues. CDR3 residues: CASSLDRANTEAFF. The CDR3 DNA reads TGCGCCAGCAGCTTGGATAGGGCGAACACTGAAGCTTTCTTT.

This chain uses TRBV3-1 (or the pseudogene TRBV3-2) with TRBJ2-1, with D perhaps matching TRBD2 (6 bases). The germline V gene encodes CDR1 LGHDT and CDR2 YNNKEL (reference sequence). V was pared by 2 bases and J by 9 bases, with 14 bases between. CDR3 length: 14 amino acids. In DNA, the CDR3 is TGTGCCAGCAGCCAACCTGGCCTCGGGAGTGAGCAGTTCTTC. Residues: CASSQPGLGSEQFF.

The chain uses TRBV10-3 and TRBJ2-1; TRBD2 might be the D (6 bases). The CDR3 sequence is 15 residues long. Trimming took off 7 bases at V and 2 bases at J, with 15 bases between the two ends. CDR1 and CDR2 from the germline V gene are ENHRY and SYGVKD. The CDR3 loop reads CAINGGNAAYNEQFF. DNA for the CDR3: TGTGCCATCAATGGGGGGAACGCTGCCTACAATGAGCAGTTCTTC.